The 10 T cell receptor beta chains given below trace back to one sample, sequenced in a study of blood T cell repertoires in COVID-19. Generated by immunoSEQ multiplex PCR, the TCRdb table keeps only in-frame clones and is missing some. The sample includes over 200,000 clones, more than 75% seen only once; the top ten take over 3%. Sequencing used peripheral blood. The receptors originated from a woman aged 25 to 45 who had recovered from COVID-19.

This chain links TRBV10-3 with TRBJ2-3; TRBD1 is a possible D gene (5 bases). The germline V and J ends were trimmed by 3 bases and 2 bases, with 12 bases remaining between them. In germline, CDR1 is ENHRY, CDR2 SYGVKD. CDR3 length: 15 residues. Here the CDR3 reads CAISEGDSPTDTQYF. The CDR3 DNA sequence: TGTGCCATCAGTGAAGGTGACAGTCCCACAGATACGCAGTATTTT.

The chain recombines TRBV30 with TRBJ1-2; D remains unclear. Germline CDR1 is GTSNPN and CDR2 is SVGIG (reference sequence). Deletions cut 4 bases from V and 6 bases from J, with 15 bases between. The CDR3 totals 13 residues. The CDR3 nucleotides are TGTGCCTGGATGAGGAGTAACGCCGATGGCTACACCTTC. Translation gives CAWMRSNADGYTF.

The V gene is TRBV7-9, the J gene TRBJ1-1; D gene uncertain. The CDR3 runs to 12 residues. Deletions cut 4 bases from V and 3 bases from J, with 6 bases between. Germline V gene data show CDR1 as SEHNR and CDR2 as FQNEAQ (reference sequence). The CDR3 spells CASSSGYTEAFF. As DNA, the CDR3 is TGTGCCAGCAGCTCGGGGTACACTGAAGCTTTCTTT.

The gene calls are TRBV5-1 and TRBJ1-1; 7 bases are shared with TRBD1. Germline V gives CDR1 SGHRS, CDR2 YFSETQ. V gave up 4 bases and J gave up 2 bases; unmatched junction bases: 11. The CDR3 spans 16 residues. The DNA of the CDR3 is TGCGCCAGCAGCCTCCACCCCGGGACAGCAAACACTGAAGCTTTCTTT. Protein sequence: CASSLHPGTANTEAFF.

This chain connects TRBV6-6 to TRBJ1-2, with 7 bases fitting TRBD1. V lost 7 bases to trimming and J lost 3 bases; unmatched junction nucleotides: 11. Germline V gene data show CDR1 as MNHNY and CDR2 as SVGAGI (reference sequence). The CDR3 extends over 15 amino acids. CDR3 sequence reads: CASTPSGGTHYGYTF. The CDR3, as DNA: TGTGCCAGCACTCCCTCAGGGGGTACTCACTATGGCTACACCTTC.

V usage is TRBV5-6 and J usage is TRBJ1-2, with a possible D match to TRBD1 (5 bases). This CDR3 is built from 14 residues. Germline V CDR1 and CDR2: SGHDT, YYEEEE. V shed 0 bases and J shed 4 bases, with 10 bases lying between them. The CDR3 loop is CASSLVGVGYGYTF. The CDR3 DNA sequence: TGTGCCAGCAGCTTGGTAGGGGTGGGCTATGGCTACACCTTC.

The chain uses TRBV28 and TRBJ2-3, with 7 bases matching TRBD1. The J segment lost 0 bases and the V segment lost 4 bases, leaving 7 bases of the junction unmatched. CDR3 length: 16 residues. Per germline, CDR1 MDHEN and CDR2 SYDVKM. The CDR3 reads CASSSGTASSTDTQYF. The CDR3 coding sequence is TGTGCCAGCAGTTCAGGGACAGCTTCTAGCACAGATACGCAGTATTTT.

This sequence joins TRBV14 and TRBJ1-6; D is unresolved. CDR1 SGHDN and CDR2 FVKESK come from the germline V gene. This CDR3 is 17 amino acids long. The V gene lost 0 bases and the J gene lost 6 bases, with 15 bases spanning the gap. The CDR3 bases are TGTGCCAGCAGCCAAGACATGTGGCAGGCCGGTAATTCACCCCTCCACTTT. Its translation: CASSQDMWQAGNSPLHF. The full variable domain, its missing parts supplied by reference TRBV14 and TRBJ1-6, is EAGVTQFPSHSVIEKGQTVTLRCDPISGHDNLYWYRRVMGKEIKFLLHFVKESKQDESGMPNNRFLAERTGGTYSTLKVQPAELEDSGVYFCASSQDMWQAGNSPLHFGNGTRLTVT.

The chain combines TRBV4-3 with TRBJ2-1; TRBD1 matches at 9 bases. CDR3 size: 15 residues. CDR1 and CDR2 (germline): LGHNA, YSLEER. After removal of 3 bases from V and 2 bases from J, the junction contained 2 bases not matched to a gene. The CDR3 region is CASSQYRGPYNEQFF. The DNA of the CDR3 is TGCGCCAGCAGCCAGTACAGGGGGCCCTACAATGAGCAGTTCTTC.

This chain links TRBV4-3 with TRBJ1-4; 7 bases line up with TRBD1. The junction had 4 bases not matched to a gene; V was cut back by 1 base and J by 5 bases. Germline V gene data show CDR1 as LGHNA and CDR2 as YSLEER. The CDR3 runs 15 residues. DNA for the CDR3: TGCGCCAGCAGCCAAGGGACAGGACGAAATGAAAAACTGTTTTTT. Its protein is CASSQGTGRNEKLFF.